One and the same sample provided the 22 T cell receptor beta chains below, sequenced in a study of shared clonotypes between healthy human individuals (dated by TCRdb to the early 2020s). CD8 naive samples were obtained by positive selection for CCR7 among CD45RO-negative cells, yielding a CD45RA+CCR7+ population from which TemRA cells were excluded. Library construction relied on the immunoSEQ multiplex PCR assay. TCRdb holds this immuneACCESS table with in-frame rearrangements only. Some clones are missing; in checked studies, unresolved V genes explain under half, and the rest has no known cause. This sample is represented by 2 million or so clones; about 95% of them were singletons. The top ten constitute approximately 1.2% of the sample. What was sequenced was naive CD8+ T cells sorted from blood. What this sample's cell subset or site label stands for: CD45RA+CCR7+. These TCRs come from a man aged 18 to 30 in good health.

The chain joins TRBV6-5 to TRBJ2-5, with TRBD1 as a possible D gene (5 bases). The DNA end favors TRBJ2-7, so the J call may be wrong. The CDR3 is 12 amino acids. Per germline, CDR1 MNHEY and CDR2 SVGAGI. The CDR3: CASSKDSYEQYF. The CDR3 DNA is TGTGCCAGCAGTAAAGACAGCTACGAGCAGTACTTC.

The genes are TRBV19 and TRBJ2-7, with D maybe TRBD2 (6 bases). Germline V gene data show CDR1 as LNHDA and CDR2 as SQIVND (reference sequence). Trimming shortened V by 7 bases and J by 2 bases, and 15 bases separated the two germline ends. The CDR3 runs 14 residues. The CDR3 region has the DNA TGTGCCAGTAATGGAGGGGCCGGACCCTACGAGCAGTACTTC. This translates into CASNGGAGPYEQYF.

This clone was found once. The chain employs TRBV2 and TRBJ2-5; possible D gene TRBD1, 5 bases. V was trimmed by 1 base and J by 5 bases, leaving 17 bases between them. The germline gives CDR1 SNHLY, CDR2 FYNNEI. The CDR3 loop spans 16 amino acids. CDR3 amino acids: CASSEGRTAGKETQYF. Written as DNA, the CDR3 is TGTGCCAGCAGTGAAGGAAGAACGGCAGGGAAGGAGACCCAGTACTTC.

This clone was seen just once. DNA of the CDR3: TGTGCCAGCAGTTTCACCGATGCTTATGGCTACACCTTC. Translated: CASSFTDAYGYTF. V usage is TRBV27 and J usage is TRBJ1-2; D gene ambiguous. The CDR3 contains 13 residues. Germline V gives CDR1 MNHEY, CDR2 SMNVEV (reference sequence). V lost 3 bases and J 5 bases, leaving 10 bases between the germline ends.

Only a few counts were recorded for this clone. Other DNA variants within this sample encode the same CDR3. V is TRBV10-3 and J is TRBJ1-4; no reliable D call. The CDR3 is made up of 12 amino acids. CDR1 is ENHRY and CDR2 is SYGVKD in the germline V gene. Trimming took off 9 bases at V and 0 bases at J, with 5 bases between the two ends. This CDR3 reads CAISATNEKLFF. In DNA, the CDR3 is TGTGCCATTTCTGCAACTAATGAAAAACTGTTTTTT.

The chain uses TRBV27 and TRBJ2-1; 9 nucleotides match TRBD2. The V gene's germline CDR1 is MNHEY and CDR2 SMNVEV (reference sequence). Losses at the gene ends were 2 bases for V and 4 bases for J; bases not matched to a gene: 9. There are 17 residues in the CDR3. The CDR3 spells CASSLSSGSPAYNEQFF. In DNA form, the CDR3 reads TGTGCCAGCAGTTTAAGTAGCGGGAGTCCTGCATACAATGAGCAGTTCTTC.

Notes on this clone: The sample contains more than one DNA sequence encoding this CDR3. J is TRBJ2-1 and V is TRBV27; maybe TRBD2 (5 bases). This CDR3 has 12 amino acids. Germline CDR1 MNHEY, CDR2 SMNVEV (reference sequence). Trimming cost V 2 bases and J 8 bases, with 7 bases left between them. The CDR3 reads CASSLGGDEQFF. The DNA of the CDR3 is TGTGCCAGCAGTTTAGGAGGCGATGAGCAGTTCTTC.

A word on this clone: This sample includes further DNA sequences coding for the same CDR3. The chain employs TRBV5-8 and TRBJ2-2, with 9 bases lining up with TRBD1. Germline lookup yields CDR1 SGHTS and CDR2 YDEGEE. V was clipped by 9 bases and J by 4 bases; unmatched bases: 7. The CDR3 runs 14 residues. The DNA for the CDR3 is TGTGCCACCCCGGGACAGGGAGGCACCGGGGAGCTGTTTTTT. Translated: CATPGQGGTGELFF.

For this clone: This sample also contains other DNA sequences that code for the same CDR3. V is TRBV28 and J is TRBJ2-5; maybe TRBD2 (6 bases). The V and J ends lost 5 bases and 3 bases respectively, with 10 bases between them. Germline V gene data show CDR1 as MDHEN and CDR2 as SYDVKM. The CDR3 extends over 13 amino acids. CDR3 DNA: TGTGCCAGCAGTCCCGGACTAAAAGAGACCCAGTACTTC. Translated: CASSPGLKETQYF.

The genes are TRBV10-1 and TRBJ2-5, with D possibly being TRBD1 (6 bases). The CDR3 runs 14 residues. V was clipped by 0 bases and J by 4 bases, with 9 bases between them. The germline CDR1 and CDR2 sequences are WNHNN and SYGVQD (reference sequence). The CDR3 here is CASSESTGVETQYF. For the CDR3, the DNA is TGCGCCAGCAGTGAGTCGACAGGAGTAGAGACCCAGTACTTC.

The rearrangement links TRBV7-8 to TRBJ1-5; TRBD1 matches at 9 bases. This CDR3 has 17 residues. V lost 2 bases, J lost 5 bases, and 10 bases stayed unmatched. Germline CDR1 is SGHVS and CDR2 is FQNEAQ. CDR3 coding DNA: TGTGCCAGCAGCTTAATTTGGGACAGGGAGGACGATCAGCCCCAGCATTTT. Its translation: CASSLIWDREDDQPQHF.

This chain uses TRBV25-1 with TRBJ1-1; D gene ambiguous. Looked up from germline, CDR1 is MGHDK and CDR2 is SYGVNS. V lost 4 bases and J lost 0, with 12 bases in between. CDR3 size: 15 residues. The CDR3 is CASSGQEDMNTEAFF. The DNA for the CDR3 is TGTGCCAGCAGTGGCCAGGAAGACATGAACACTGAAGCTTTCTTT.

The V and J genes are TRBV4-3 and TRBJ1-1; weak D call: TRBD1 (5 bases). Germline V gives CDR1 LGHNA, CDR2 YSLEER. Trimming shortened V by 1 base and J by 0 bases, and 12 bases separated the two germline ends. The CDR3 runs 16 residues. The CDR3 DNA reads TGCGCCAGCAGCCAAGGAGGGGATCTCGTGAACACTGAAGCTTTCTTT. The encoded protein is CASSQGGDLVNTEAFF.

The chain employs TRBV2 and TRBJ1-2, with D hard to call. Trimming stripped 6 bases from V and 5 bases from J, with 4 bases between. The CDR3 has 10 residues. Germline CDR1 reads SNHLY; CDR2 reads FYNNEI. CDR3 amino acids: CASRLYGYTF. In nucleotides, the CDR3 is TGTGCCAGCAGGTTATATGGCTACACCTTC.

This clone was found once. The rearrangement links TRBV13 to TRBJ1-3; TRBD1 might be the D (6 bases). Trimming took off 4 bases at V and 1 base at J, with 8 bases between the two ends. Germline CDR1 PRHDT, CDR2 FYEKMQ (reference sequence). This CDR3 region has 14 residues. DNA for the CDR3: TGTGCCAGCAGCTCCCAGGGGTCTGGAAACACCATATATTTT. Protein sequence: CASSSQGSGNTIYF.

The rearrangement uses TRBV10-2 and TRBJ2-1; TRBD2 matches 7 bases. Germline assignment: CDR1 WSHSY and CDR2 SAAADI. The junction had 4 bases not matched to a gene; V was cut back by 7 bases and J by 7 bases. CDR3 length equals 12 residues. The CDR3 nucleotides are TGCGCCAGCATAGCGGGTCCGAATGAGCAGTTCTTC. Residues: CASIAGPNEQFF.

This clone was picked up one time. The J gene is TRBJ1-2, the V gene TRBV5-6, with D tentatively TRBD1 (5 bases). CDR3 length: 14 amino acids. The V end lost 2 bases, the J end lost 4 bases, and 12 bases lay between the germline ends. CDR1 and CDR2 from the germline V gene are SGHDT and YYEEEE. The chain's CDR3 is CASSFSPGSYGYTF. The CDR3 DNA reads as TGTGCCAGCAGCTTCTCACCAGGGAGCTATGGCTACACCTTC.

The chain uses TRBV4-2 and TRBJ2-3; either TRBD1 or TRBD2 may fit D (7 bases each). Germline loops: CDR1 LGHNA, CDR2 YNFKEQ. With 2 bases removed from V and 5 bases from J, the gap between germline ends came to 20 bases. The CDR3 is 17 amino acids. In DNA form, the CDR3 reads TGTGCCAGCAGCCAAACATCCCAGGGGGGGGCGGGAGATACGCAGTATTTT. Translating it yields CASSQTSQGGAGDTQYF.

On this clone itself: Other DNA sequences in this specimen translate into the identical CDR3. This chain links TRBV7-9 with TRBJ2-5; D is ambiguous. This CDR3 is 12 amino acids long. CDR1 and CDR2 from the germline V gene are SEHNR and FQNEAQ (reference sequence). The ends were cut back, 1 base at V and 5 bases at J, with 5 bases in the middle. The CDR3 spells CASSLGFETQYF. CDR3 in DNA: TGTGCCAGCAGCTTAGGGTTTGAGACCCAGTACTTC.

The chain is built from TRBV13 and TRBJ2-7, with 7 bases fitting TRBD1. CDR1 is PRHDT and CDR2 is FYEKMQ in the germline V gene (reference sequence). The CDR3 consists of 15 residues. Unmatched junction bases numbered 12, after V lost 5 bases and J lost 5 bases. CDR3 in amino acids: CASSPLDRVNNEQYF. The DNA for the CDR3 is TGTGCCAGCAGCCCTCTCGACAGGGTCAACAACGAGCAGTACTTC.

The chain is built from TRBV11-2 and TRBJ2-1, with 9 bases fitting TRBD1. V trimming: 1 base; J trimming: 3 bases; junction bases outside the gene matches: 7. The germline CDR1 and CDR2 sequences are SGHAT and FQNNGV. The CDR3 runs to 17 residues. CDR3 loop: CASSLVLLGQGYNEQFF. CDR3 coding DNA: TGTGCCAGCAGCTTAGTACTACTGGGACAGGGCTACAATGAGCAGTTCTTC. The full variable domain, with the rest looked up from reference TRBV11-2 and TRBJ2-1, is EAGVAQSPRYKIIEKRQSVAFWCNPISGHATLYWYQQILGQGPKLLIQFQNNGVVDDSQLPKDRFSAERLKGVDSTLKIQPAKLEDSAVYLCASSLVLLGQGYNEQFFGPGTRLTVL.

The chain combines TRBV5-6 with TRBJ1-2; TRBD1 is a possible D gene (5 bases). This CDR3 comprises 11 residues. Looked up from germline, CDR1 is SGHDT and CDR2 is YYEEEE. The germline V and J ends were trimmed by 4 bases and 7 bases, with 8 bases remaining between them. The CDR3 region is CASSVGGGYTF. In nucleotides, the CDR3 is TGTGCCAGCAGCGTGGGGGGTGGCTACACCTTC.